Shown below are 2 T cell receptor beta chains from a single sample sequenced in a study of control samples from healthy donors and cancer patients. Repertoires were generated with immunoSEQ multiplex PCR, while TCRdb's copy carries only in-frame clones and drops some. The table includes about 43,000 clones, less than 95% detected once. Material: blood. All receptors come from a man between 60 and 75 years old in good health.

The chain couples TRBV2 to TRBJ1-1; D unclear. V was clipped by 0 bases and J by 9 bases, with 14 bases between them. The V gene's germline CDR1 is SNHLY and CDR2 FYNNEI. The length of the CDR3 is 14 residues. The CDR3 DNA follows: TGTGCCAGCAGTGAAGCCAGCAGCATCCTGAAAGCTTTCTTT. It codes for CASSEASSILKAFF.

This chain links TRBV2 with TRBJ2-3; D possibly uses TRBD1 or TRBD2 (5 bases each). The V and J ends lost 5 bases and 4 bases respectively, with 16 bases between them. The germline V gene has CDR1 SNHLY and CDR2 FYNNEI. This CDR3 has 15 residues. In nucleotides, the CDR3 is TGTGCCAGCAGTTCTCCAGGGACGGTATCAGATACGCAGTATTTT. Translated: CASSSPGTVSDTQYF.